One sample yielded the 3 T cell receptor beta chains listed below, sequenced in a study of T-cell memory formation after mild COVID-19. TCRdb re-called the 5' RACE reads through MiXCR, storing one row per CDR3 protein. The table lists 170,000 or so distinct CDR3 sequences, about a fifth of them singletons, with under 25% in the top ten. The sequenced sample consisted of PBMCs or a T cell subset sorted from them (not recorded which). These receptors were collected from an adult woman who had mild COVID-19 (a few samples of this study predate the infection). Cell type and time point are not known.

Only a few counts were recorded for this clonotype. This chain connects TRBV6-2 or TRBV6-3 to TRBJ2-5; possible D gene TRBD2, 6 bases. Germline CDR1 is MNHEY and CDR2 is SVGEGT. V was shortened by 5 bases and J by 4 bases, with 17 bases between the two germline ends. The CDR3 covers 15 residues. CDR3 sequence (DNA): TGTGCCAGCAGTCCTCTGGCGGGAACGACAGAGACCCAGTACTTC. This codes for CASSPLAGTTETQYF.

The V gene is TRBV9, the J gene TRBJ2-2; D is perhaps TRBD1 or TRBD2 (5 bases each). Germline CDR1 SGDLS, CDR2 YYNGEE. Trimming removed 4 bases at V and 9 bases at J, with 19 bases between. The CDR3 has 15 amino acids. Here the CDR3 DNA reads TGTGCCAGCAGCTCCGCCGGGGCCCTAGGCTGGGAGCTGTTTTTT. This encodes CASSSAGALGWELFF.

This clonotype has only a few counts. The chain joins TRBV5-6 to TRBJ2-7; a weak D match, TRBD1 (6 bases). Germline V gene data show CDR1 as SGHDT and CDR2 as YYEEEE. This CDR3 has 16 residues. The V and J ends lost 0 bases and 5 bases respectively, with 18 bases between them. CDR3 bases: TGTGCCAGCAGCTTGGGTACAGGGCTCGGTTTCGACGAGCAGTACTTC. It yields the protein CASSLGTGLGFDEQYF.